This entry is about one T cell receptor (beta chain). Its antigen remains unknown. The data derive from a study of beta chain features in type 1 diabetes. Study information: Cells sorted and examined across all samples totaled more than 90,000,000.

Expressed TCRB transcripts were sequenced because the isolated RNA had all been reverse transcribed beforehand. Sequencing used immunoSEQ multiplex PCR; TCRdb keeps in-frame clones, though not all of them. This table holds roughly 230,000 clones, 9.5% to 13% found once. Sorting of CD4+ naive, central memory, regulatory and stem cell-like memory cells was performed via CD45RO/CCR7/CD25/CD127/CD95/CD27. Study conclusions and caveats: VDJ junctions from patients with type 1 diabetes contained fewer insertions and more deletions. Researchers report that Type 1 diabetes patients had moderately but significantly shorter TCRB CDR3s across all four CD4+ subsets. PCR might preferentially amplify shorter templates, equally in patients and controls.

The sequence came from a man between 25 and 39 years old with type 1 diabetes. The sample comprised naive CD4+ T cells from blood.

CDR3 nucleotides: TGTGCCAGCAGCAGACAGGGGGGTTCTGAAGCTTTCTTT. Encoded protein: CASSRQGGSEAFF. The chain joins TRBV5-4 to TRBJ1-1; 9 nucleotides agree with TRBD1. Unmatched junction bases numbered 4, after V lost 4 bases and J lost 6 bases. In germline, CDR1 is SGHNT, CDR2 YYREEE (reference sequence). The CDR3 is 13 amino acids. The full variable domain, in which reference TRBV5-4 and TRBJ1-1 provide the parts outside the CDR3, is ETGVTQSPTHLIKTRGQQVTLRCSSQSGHNTVSWYQQALGQGPQFIFQYYREEENGRGNFPPRFSGLQFPNYSSELNVNALELDDSALYLCASSRQGGSEAFFGQGTRLTVV.